This TCR beta chain was retrieved from a study of OX40 agonist ivuxolimab in advanced cancers. The wider study: In this trial design, patients received ivuxolimab intravenously at 0.01 to 10 mg/kg every 2 weeks.

Assay: immunoSEQ multiplex PCR; the TCRdb copy retains only in-frame clones and omits some. The table records tens of thousands of clones, roughly 90% of them present only once. This clonotype originated in an adult with an advanced solid tumor such as melanoma, head and neck, liver or kidney cancer. This specimen was CD4+ or CD8+ T cells sorted from blood, taken in a trial of the OX40 agonist ivuxolimab.

The CDR3 is CARSPGLAGGLQFF. The CDR3 region has the DNA TGTGCCAGAAGCCCGGGACTAGCGGGCGGTTTGCAGTTCTTC. The chain joins TRBV5-3 to TRBJ2-1; 12 bases fit TRBD2. TRBV5-3 is filed as an ORF, its function uncertain. V lost 4 bases to trimming and J lost 12 bases; unmatched junction nucleotides: 8. CDR3 size: 14 residues.